This T cell receptor beta chain is from a study of T-cell reconstitution after alpha-beta-depleted transplantation in children. A library of TCRbeta sequences, prepared with unique molecular identifiers, was generated. TCRdb independently ran MiXCR on the PCR reads; one entry per CDR3 protein. The table includes about 610,000 distinct CDR3 sequences, about 10% detected once. Source: PBMCs from the stem cell graft donor, taken from the stem cell graft. This clonotype originated in a human donor who donated a stem cell graft to a child with acute myeloid leukemia.

In nucleotides, the CDR3 is TGTGCCAGCAAGGTCTGGACAAGTAGCAATCAGCCCCAGCATTTT. Its translation: CASKVWTSSNQPQHF. The rearrangement links TRBV27 to TRBJ1-5; D may be TRBD1 (5 bases). V lost 7 bases to trimming and J lost 0 bases, with 13 bases between them. Per the germline V gene, CDR1 is MNHEY and CDR2 is SMNVEV (reference sequence). This CDR3 spans 15 amino acids.